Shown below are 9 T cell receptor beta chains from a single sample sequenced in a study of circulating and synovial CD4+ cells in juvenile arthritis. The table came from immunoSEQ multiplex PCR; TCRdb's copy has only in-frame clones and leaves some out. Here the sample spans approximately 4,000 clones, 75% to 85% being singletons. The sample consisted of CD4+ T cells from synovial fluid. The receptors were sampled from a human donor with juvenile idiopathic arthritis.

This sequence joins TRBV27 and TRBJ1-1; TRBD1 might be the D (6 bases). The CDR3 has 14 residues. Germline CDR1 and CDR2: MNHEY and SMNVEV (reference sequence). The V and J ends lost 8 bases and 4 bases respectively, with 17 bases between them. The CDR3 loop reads CASGIGGWGTEAFF. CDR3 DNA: TGTGCCAGCGGGATTGGGGGCTGGGGCACTGAAGCTTTCTTT.

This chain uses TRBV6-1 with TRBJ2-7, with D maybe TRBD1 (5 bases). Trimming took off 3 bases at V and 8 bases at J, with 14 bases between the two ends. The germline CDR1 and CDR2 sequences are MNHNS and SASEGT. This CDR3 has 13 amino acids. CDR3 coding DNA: TGTGCCAGCAGTGATACCCCAGGGATTAAGCAGTACTTC. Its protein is CASSDTPGIKQYF.

The CDR3 here is CASSDAGTGRTEAFF. The CDR3 nucleotides read TGTGCCAGCAGTGACGCCGGGACAGGGAGAACTGAAGCTTTCTTT. The chain uses TRBV6-1 and TRBJ1-1; 9 positions match TRBD1. Trimming took 3 bases from V and 5 from J; bases not matched to a gene: 7. CDR1 and CDR2 from the germline V gene are MNHNS and SASEGT. The CDR3 extends over 15 amino acids.

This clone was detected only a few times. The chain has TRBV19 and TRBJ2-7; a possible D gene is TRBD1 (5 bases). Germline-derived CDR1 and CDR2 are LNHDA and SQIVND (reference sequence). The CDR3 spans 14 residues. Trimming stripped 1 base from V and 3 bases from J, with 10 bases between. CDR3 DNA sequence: TGTGCCAGTAGTATAGGTAGCAGGGTCTACGAGCAGTACTTC. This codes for CASSIGSRVYEQYF.

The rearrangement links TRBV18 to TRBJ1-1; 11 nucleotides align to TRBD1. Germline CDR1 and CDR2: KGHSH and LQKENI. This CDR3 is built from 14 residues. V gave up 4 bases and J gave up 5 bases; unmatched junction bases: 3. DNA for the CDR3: TGTGCCAGCTCACTCGGGACAGGGGGAACTGAAGCTTTCTTT. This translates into CASSLGTGGTEAFF.

The CDR3 nucleotides read TGTGCCAGCAGCTTAGGACCGCGGGGGGACGATACGCAGTATTTT. Translation: CASSLGPRGDDTQYF. The V gene is TRBV7-8, the J gene TRBJ2-3; 8 bases fit TRBD2. V dropped 1 base and J dropped 6; count of bases not matched to a gene: 6. In germline, CDR1 is SGHVS, CDR2 FQNEAQ. The CDR3 length is 15 residues.

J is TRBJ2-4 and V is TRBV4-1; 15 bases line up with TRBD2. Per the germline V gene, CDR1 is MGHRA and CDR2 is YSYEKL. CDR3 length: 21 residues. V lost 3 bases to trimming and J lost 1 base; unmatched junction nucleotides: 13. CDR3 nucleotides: TGCGCCAGCAGCCAGCAAAGGCCGGGACTAGCGGGGGGTGGGGCCAAAAACATTCAGTACTTC. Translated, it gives CASSQQRPGLAGGGAKNIQYF.

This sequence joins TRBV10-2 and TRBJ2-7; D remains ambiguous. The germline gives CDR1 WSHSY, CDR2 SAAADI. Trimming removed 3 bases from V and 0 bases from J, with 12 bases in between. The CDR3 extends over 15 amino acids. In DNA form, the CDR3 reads TGCGCCAGCAGTGATAGCAGCCTGGGCTCCTACGAGCAGTACTTC. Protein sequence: CASSDSSLGSYEQYF.

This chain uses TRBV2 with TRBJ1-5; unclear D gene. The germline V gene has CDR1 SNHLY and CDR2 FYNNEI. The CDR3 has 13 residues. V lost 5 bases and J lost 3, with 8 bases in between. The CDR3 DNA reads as TGTGCCAGCAGTCCAGGTAACAATCAGCCCCAGCATTTT. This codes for CASSPGNNQPQHF.